Here is one T cell receptor (beta chain) with its context. Antigen specificity is unknown. These data originate in a study of T cell responses to AZD1222 COVID-19 vaccine. Study-wide points: Seropositivity was recorded at baseline in only six AZD1222 recipients. Donors in the cohort were predominantly white British and more often female, and clonal diversity was possibly underestimated.

Profiled with immunoSEQ multiplex PCR; TCRdb holds only in-frame clones, not every one. The sample contains 150,000 to 160,000 clones, 90% to 95% of which appear only once. Some second doses came at about 4 weeks and others at about 12 weeks; these were pooled. This receptor was taken from an adult who received the AZD1222 COVID-19 vaccine. The sequences come from peripheral blood, collected 28 days after the second AZD1222 dose.

CDR3 sequence reads: CAISPGTEETQYF. In DNA, the CDR3 is TGTGCCATCAGTCCCGGGACAGAAGAGACCCAGTACTTC. This chain connects TRBV10-3 to TRBJ2-5; 7 bases are a match to TRBD1. There are 13 residues in the CDR3. Germline CDR1 reads ENHRY; CDR2 reads SYGVKD. V gave up 5 bases and J gave up 3 bases; unmatched junction bases: 3.